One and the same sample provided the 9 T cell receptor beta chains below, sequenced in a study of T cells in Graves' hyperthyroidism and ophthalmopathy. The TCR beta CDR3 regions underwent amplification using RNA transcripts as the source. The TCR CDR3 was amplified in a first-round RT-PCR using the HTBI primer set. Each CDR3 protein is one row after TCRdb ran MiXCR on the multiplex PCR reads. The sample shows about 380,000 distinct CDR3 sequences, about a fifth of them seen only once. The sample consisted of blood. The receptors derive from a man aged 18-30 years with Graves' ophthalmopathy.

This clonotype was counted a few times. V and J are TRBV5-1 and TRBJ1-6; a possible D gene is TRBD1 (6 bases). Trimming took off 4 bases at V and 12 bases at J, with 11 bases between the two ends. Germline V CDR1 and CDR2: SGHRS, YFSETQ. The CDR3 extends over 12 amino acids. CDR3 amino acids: CASSVGGIPLHF. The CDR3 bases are TGCGCCAGCAGCGTAGGGGGGATACCCCTCCACTTT.

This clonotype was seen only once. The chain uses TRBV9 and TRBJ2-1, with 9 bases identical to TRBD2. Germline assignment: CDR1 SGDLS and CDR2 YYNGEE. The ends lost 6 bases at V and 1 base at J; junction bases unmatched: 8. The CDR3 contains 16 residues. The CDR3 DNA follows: TGTGCCAGCACCTATGATAGCGGGGGTTCCTACAATGAGCAGTTCTTC. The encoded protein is CASTYDSGGSYNEQFF.

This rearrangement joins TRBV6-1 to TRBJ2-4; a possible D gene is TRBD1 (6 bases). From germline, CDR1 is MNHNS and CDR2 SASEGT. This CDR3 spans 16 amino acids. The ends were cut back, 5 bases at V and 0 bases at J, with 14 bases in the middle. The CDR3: CASSPRQAVAKNIQYF. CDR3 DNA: TGTGCCAGCAGTCCTAGACAGGCAGTAGCCAAAAACATTCAGTACTTC.

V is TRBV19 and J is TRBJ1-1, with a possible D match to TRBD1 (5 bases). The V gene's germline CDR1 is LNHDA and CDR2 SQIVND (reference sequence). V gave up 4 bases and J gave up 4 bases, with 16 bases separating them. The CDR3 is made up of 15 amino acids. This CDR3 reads CASSSLAGLSTEAFF. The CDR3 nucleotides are TGTGCCAGTAGTAGCCTTGCAGGGTTAAGCACTGAAGCTTTCTTT.

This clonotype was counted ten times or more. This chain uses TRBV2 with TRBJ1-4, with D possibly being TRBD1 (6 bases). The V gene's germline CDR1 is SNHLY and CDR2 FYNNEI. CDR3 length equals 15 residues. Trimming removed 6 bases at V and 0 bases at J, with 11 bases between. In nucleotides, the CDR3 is TGTGCCAGCAGACAGGGCAGAGCAACTAATGAAAAACTGTTTTTT. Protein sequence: CASRQGRATNEKLFF.

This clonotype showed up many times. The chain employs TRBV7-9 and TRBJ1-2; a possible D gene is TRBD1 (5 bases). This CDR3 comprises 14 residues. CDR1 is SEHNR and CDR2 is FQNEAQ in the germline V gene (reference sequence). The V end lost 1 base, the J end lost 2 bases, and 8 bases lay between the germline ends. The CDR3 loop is CASSLGNRNYGYTF. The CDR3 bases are TGTGCCAGCAGCTTAGGGAACAGGAACTATGGCTACACCTTC.

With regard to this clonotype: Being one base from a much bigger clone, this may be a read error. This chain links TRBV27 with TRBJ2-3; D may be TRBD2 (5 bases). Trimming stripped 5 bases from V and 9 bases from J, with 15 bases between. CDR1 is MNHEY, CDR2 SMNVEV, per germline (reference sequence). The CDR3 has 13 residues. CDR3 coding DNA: TGTGCCAGCAGTGTAGGACTTCCCATGACGCAGTATTTT. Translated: CASSVGLPMTQYF.

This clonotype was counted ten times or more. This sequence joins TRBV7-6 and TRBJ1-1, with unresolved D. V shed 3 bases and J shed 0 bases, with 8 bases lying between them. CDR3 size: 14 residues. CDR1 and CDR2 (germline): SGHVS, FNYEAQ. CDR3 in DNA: TGTGCCAGCAGCTTTTCAGAAATGAACACTGAAGCTTTCTTT. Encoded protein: CASSFSEMNTEAFF.

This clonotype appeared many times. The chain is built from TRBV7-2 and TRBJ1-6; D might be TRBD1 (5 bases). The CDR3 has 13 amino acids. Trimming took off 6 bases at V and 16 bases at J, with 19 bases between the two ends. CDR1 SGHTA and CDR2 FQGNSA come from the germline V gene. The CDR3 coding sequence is TGTGCCAGCAGTTTCTCGGCGGTCGGGGCACTCCACTTT. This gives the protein CASSFSAVGALHF.